This TCR beta chain is from a study of ipilimumab plus nivolumab after autologous stem cell transplantation. As for the study in general: The DLBCL cohort had primary refractory and relapsed disease, with 18-month progression-free survival of approximately 87% and 28%.

Starting 14 to 28 days after autologous transplant, ipilimumab 1 mg/kg was given. Sequenced by immunoSEQ multiplex PCR; TCRdb stores in-frame clones only, minus some. The table includes roughly 20,000 clones, 70% to 85% detected once. The CDR3 contains 15 residues. Deletions cut 5 bases from V and 0 bases from J, with 14 bases between. Germline-derived CDR1 and CDR2 are SGHAT and FQNNGV. This specimen consisted of PBMCs, obtained in a trial of ipilimumab plus nivolumab as post-transplant consolidation. The receptor was isolated from a male donor with diffuse large B-cell lymphoma. The chain carries TRBV11-2 and TRBJ2-7; D remains ambiguous. Here the CDR3 reads CASSTAVGSSYEQYF. In nucleotides, the CDR3 is TGTGCCAGCAGCACGGCGGTGGGCTCCTCCTACGAGCAGTACTTC.